Listed here are 13 T cell receptor beta chains from one sample, sequenced in a study of CD4+ T cells in melanoma. Data came from immunoSEQ multiplex PCR; TCRdb stores just in-frame clones and leaves some out. The sample has around 100,000 clones, 92% seen once. The specimen sequenced was peripheral blood. Receptors originate from a human donor with melanoma.

The CDR3 bases are TGTGCCAGCTCACCCTACATGGGCAATCAGCCCCAGCATTTT. It specifies CASSPYMGNQPQHF. V and J are TRBV18 and TRBJ1-5; no definite D call. The germline V gene has CDR1 KGHSH and CDR2 LQKENI. The CDR3 has 14 residues. V lost 3 bases, J lost 2 bases, and 8 bases lay in between. Based on the CDR3 plus reference TRBV18 and TRBJ1-5, the full variable domain is NAGVMQNPRHLVRRRGQEARLRCSPMKGHSHVYWYRQLPEEGLKFMVYLQKENIIDESGMPKERFSAEFPKEGPSILRIQQVVRGDSAAYFCASSPYMGNQPQHFGDGTRLSIL.

This chain links TRBV5-4 with TRBJ1-2; no clear D. Germline V gene lookup returns CDR1 SGHNT and CDR2 YYREEE (reference sequence). This CDR3 is 12 amino acids long. The V gene lost 0 bases and the J gene lost 7 bases, with 7 bases spanning the gap. The CDR3 region has the DNA TGTGCCAGCAGCTTGGGAGGGTTTGGCTACACCTTC. Its protein product is CASSLGGFGYTF.

The V gene is TRBV28, the J gene TRBJ1-2; 7 nucleotides match TRBD1. The junction had 11 bases not matched to a gene; V was cut back by 8 bases and J by 2 bases. The V gene's germline CDR1 is MDHEN and CDR2 SYDVKM. The CDR3 extends over 15 amino acids. The CDR3 nucleotides are TGTGCCAGCGGATCTGACAGGGTAGTAAACTATGGCTACACCTTC. It translates to CASGSDRVVNYGYTF.

This chain connects TRBV4-1 to TRBJ2-1, with a tentative D call TRBD2 (6 bases). CDR3 size: 17 residues. Looked up from germline, CDR1 is MGHRA and CDR2 is YSYEKL. Deletions cut 1 base from V and 4 bases from J, with 17 bases between. The CDR3 protein is CASSQVRRGSEYNEQFF. The CDR3 bases are TGCGCCAGCAGCCAAGTCCGACGGGGGAGCGAGTACAATGAGCAGTTCTTC.

The V and J genes are TRBV9 and TRBJ2-2, with D tentatively TRBD1 (6 bases). CDR3 length: 14 residues. Between the trimmed V and J ends, which lost 4 bases and 1 base, there was a span of 8 bases. Looked up from germline, CDR1 is SGDLS and CDR2 is YYNGEE. The DNA of the CDR3 is TGTGCCAGCAGCATGGGACAGAACACCGGGGAGCTGTTTTTT. Protein sequence: CASSMGQNTGELFF.

The chain links TRBV7-3 to TRBJ2-7, with 9 bases that match TRBD1. Losses at the gene ends were 3 bases for V and 4 bases for J; bases not matched to a gene: 4. Per germline, CDR1 SGHTA and CDR2 FQGTGA. This CDR3 has 14 amino acids. The CDR3 sequence: CASSLDRGGYEQYF. CDR3 nucleotide sequence: TGTGCCAGCAGCTTGGACAGGGGAGGGTACGAGCAGTACTTC.

The genes are TRBV7-3 and TRBJ2-5; D uncertain. Between the trimmed V and J ends, which lost 3 bases and 5 bases, there was a span of 19 bases. Germline V gene lookup returns CDR1 SGHTA and CDR2 FQGTGA. This CDR3 is 16 amino acids long. The CDR3 here is CASSFRSRDPPETQYF. The CDR3 nucleotides read TGTGCCAGCAGCTTTAGGAGCCGCGATCCACCGGAGACCCAGTACTTC. The full variable domain, completed using reference TRBV7-3 and TRBJ2-5, is GAGVSQTPSNKVTEKGKYVELRCDPISGHTALYWYRQSLGQGPEFLIYFQGTGAADDSGLPNDRFFAVRPEGSVSTLKIQRTERGDSAVYLCASSFRSRDPPETQYFGPGTRLLVL.

This clone was seen a few times. This chain uses TRBV7-9 with TRBJ2-2, with 8 bases matching TRBD2. Germline CDR1 reads SEHNR; CDR2 reads FQNEAQ (reference sequence). V lost 7 bases, J lost 4 bases, and 14 bases stayed unmatched. The CDR3 totals 17 residues. The CDR3 region is CASTDNPAGVPTGELFF. The CDR3 DNA sequence: TGTGCCAGCACAGACAACCCAGCGGGAGTCCCCACCGGGGAGCTGTTTTTT.

The V and J genes are TRBV11-1 and TRBJ2-7; 8 bases agree with TRBD2. CDR1 SGHAT and CDR2 FQDESV come from the germline V gene (reference sequence). The CDR3 is 14 residues long. The V gene end was trimmed by 5 bases and the J gene end by 7 bases; junction bases not matched to a gene: 10. CDR3 DNA: TGTGCCAGCAGCCCAGCGGGAGCATACGGGGAGCAGTACTTC. It is translated as CASSPAGAYGEQYF.

J is TRBJ1-2 and V is TRBV5-6; possibly TRBD1 for D (5 bases). This CDR3 has 14 residues. Trimming took 2 bases from V and 4 from J, leaving 12 bases between them. Germline loops: CDR1 SGHDT, CDR2 YYEEEE. The CDR3 nucleotides read TGTGCCAGCAGCTTACAGACAGTCACCTATGGCTACACCTTC. This codes for CASSLQTVTYGYTF.

In this sample, this clone turned up once. The chain links TRBV4-3 to TRBJ2-1; 16 bases are shared with TRBD2. V shed 4 bases, J shed 4 bases, and the junction held 7 bases outside the gene matches. CDR3 length equals 18 residues. Per the germline V gene, CDR1 is LGHNA and CDR2 is YSLEER. CDR3 protein: CASSRQGLAGGLYNEQFF. The CDR3 DNA follows: TGCGCCAGCAGCCGCCAGGGACTAGCGGGGGGGCTGTACAATGAGCAGTTCTTC.

This clone was picked up one time. The V and J genes are TRBV7-9 and TRBJ1-1; no definite D call. V was pared by 3 bases and J by 1 base, with 12 bases between. This CDR3 region has 15 residues. CDR1 and CDR2 (germline): SEHNR, FQNEAQ (reference sequence). The CDR3: CASSFGSVSNTEAFF. The CDR3 coding sequence is TGTGCCAGCAGCTTCGGGTCCGTCTCGAACACTGAAGCTTTCTTT.

The genes are TRBV4-2 and TRBJ2-7; D is undetermined. The CDR3 loop spans 15 amino acids. Germline values: CDR1 LGHNA, CDR2 YNFKEQ. The ends were cut back, 1 base at V and 5 bases at J, with 15 bases in the middle. The CDR3 bases are TGTGCCAGCAGCCAAGGGTGGACCCCATCAGACGAGCAGTACTTC. Protein product: CASSQGWTPSDEQYF.